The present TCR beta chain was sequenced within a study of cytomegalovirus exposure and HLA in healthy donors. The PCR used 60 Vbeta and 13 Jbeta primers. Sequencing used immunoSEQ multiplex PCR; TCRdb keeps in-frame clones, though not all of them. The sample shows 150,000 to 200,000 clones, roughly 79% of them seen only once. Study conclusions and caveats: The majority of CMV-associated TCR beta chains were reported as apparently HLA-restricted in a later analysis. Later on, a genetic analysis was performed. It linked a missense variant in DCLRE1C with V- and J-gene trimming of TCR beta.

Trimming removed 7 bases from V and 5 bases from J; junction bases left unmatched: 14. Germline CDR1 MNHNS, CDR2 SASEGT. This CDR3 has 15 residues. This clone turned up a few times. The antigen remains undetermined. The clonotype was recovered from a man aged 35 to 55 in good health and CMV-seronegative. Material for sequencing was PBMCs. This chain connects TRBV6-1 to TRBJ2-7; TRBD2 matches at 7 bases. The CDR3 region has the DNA TGTGCCAGCATCTCCCGGCAGGGAGGGACCCACGAGCAGTACGTC. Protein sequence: CASISRQGGTHEQYV.